This is a list of T cell receptor beta chains from one sample in a study of blood T cell repertoires in COVID-19. Sequencing used immunoSEQ multiplex PCR; TCRdb keeps in-frame clones, though not all of them. The table shows over 85,000 clones, with around 88% occurring only once. The specimen was peripheral blood. Every receptor here comes from a woman aged 70 to 79 with acute or convalescent COVID-19. The CDR3 runs from the conserved cysteine through the conserved F or W. D genes are given only for firm matches. Size is omitted from some rows. Given values are once, few, many or a class for expanded clones.

once	TRBD2	TRBV12-3/TRBV12-4	TRBJ2-1	CASALAGGCVF	TGTGCCAGCGCATTAGCGGGAGGGTGTGTCTTC
few	TRBD2	TRBV5-1	TRBJ2-1	CASSPQPSGKFF	TGCGCCAGCAGCCCTCAGCCGAGCGGGAAGTTCTTC
-	TRBD2	TRBV5-6	TRBJ2-6	CASRPTSGSLTGANVLTF	TGTGCCAGCAGGCCGACTAGCGGGAGTTTGACTGGGGCCAACGTCCTGACTTTC
-	TRBD1	TRBV6-5	TRBJ1-2	CASRDRGPEREGYTF	TGTGCCAGCAGGGACAGGGGGCCCGAACGAGAGGGCTACACCTTC
-	-	TRBV7-9	TRBJ2-3	CASSLGRSTDTQYF	TGTGCCAGCAGCTTAGGTCGGTCCACAGATACGCAGTATTTT
-	TRBD1	TRBV3-1/TRBV3-2	TRBJ1-2	CASSQNDRVRNYGYTF	TGTGCCAGCAGCCAAAACGACAGGGTTCGCAACTATGGCTACACCTTC
-	-	TRBV7-3	TRBJ2-1	CASSLNYFGNEQFF	TGTGCCAGCAGCTTAAATTACTTCGGCAATGAGCAGTTCTTC
-	-	TRBV6-1	TRBJ2-1	CASSEAALSEQFF	TGTGCCAGCAGTGAAGCTGCACTTAGTGAGCAGTTCTTC
-	-	TRBV6-6	TRBJ2-7	CASSYYTVDEQYF	TGTGCCAGCAGTTATTATACTGTGGACGAGCAGTACTTC
once	TRBD2	TRBV7-2	TRBJ2-1	CASSLGLAGYNEQFF	TGTGCCAGCAGCTTAGGACTAGCGGGCTACAATGAGCAGTTCTTC
-	-	TRBV9	TRBJ1-2	CASSVVGYTF	TGTGCCAGCAGCGTAGTAGGCTACACCTTC
-	-	TRBV27	TRBJ1-4	CASRRQADATNEKLFF	TGTGCCAGCAGACGACAGGCGGATGCAACTAATGAAAAACTGTTTTTT
-	TRBD2	TRBV5-1	TRBJ2-2	CASSKGTSGTGELFF	TGCGCCAGCAGCAAGGGGACTAGCGGGACCGGGGAGCTGTTTTTT
-	TRBD1	TRBV5-1	TRBJ2-7	CASSLEGQGFGYEQYF	TGCGCCAGCAGCTTGGAGGGACAGGGTTTTGGCTACGAGCAGTACTTC
-	TRBD2	TRBV19	TRBJ2-1	CASRYYGGDNEQFF	TGTGCCAGTAGGTACTATGGGGGGGACAATGAGCAGTTCTTC
-	-	TRBV5-1	TRBJ2-2	CASSQPPDTGELFF	TGCGCCAGCAGCCAACCGCCGGACACCGGGGAGCTGTTTTTT
-	-	TRBV5-8	TRBJ1-6	CASSLILNSPLHF	TGTGCCAGCAGCTTGATTCTGAATTCACCCCTCCACTTT
-	-	TRBV5-5	TRBJ1-4	CASSLSAGADNEKLFF	TGTGCCAGCAGCTTGTCAGCGGGGGCGGATAATGAAAAACTGTTTTTT
-	TRBD2	TRBV7-9	TRBJ2-3	CASSFRTSGSILDTQYF	TGTGCCAGCAGCTTCAGGACTAGCGGGAGCATCTTAGATACGCAGTATTTT
-	-	TRBV5-1	TRBJ2-7	CASGEEFEQYF	TGCGCCAGCGGCGAGGAATTCGAGCAGTACTTC
-	-	TRBV4-1	TRBJ1-6	CASSQEPPSSYNSPLHF	TGCGCCAGCAGCCAAGAGCCCCCCAGCTCCTATAATTCACCCCTCCACTTT
once	TRBD1	TRBV9	TRBJ1-2	CASSVDGTGDYGYTF	TGTGCCAGCAGCGTAGACGGGACAGGGGACTATGGCTACACCTTC
once	TRBD1	TRBV30	TRBJ1-1	CAWSGGEGAGTEAFF	TGTGCCTGGAGTGGGGGTGAGGGGGCGGGCACTGAAGCTTTCTTT
-	-	TRBV2	TRBJ1-3	CASSGGPRSSTIYF	TGTGCCAGCAGTGGGGGGCCGAGGAGTTCCACCATATATTTT
-	TRBD1	TRBV5-5	TRBJ2-3	CASSWTGGTDTQYF	TGTGCCAGCAGCTGGACAGGGGGCACAGATACGCAGTATTTT
-	TRBD1	TRBV29-1	TRBJ1-1	CSVEQGRGTEAFF	TGCAGCGTGGAACAGGGGCGAGGCACTGAAGCTTTCTTT
-	-	TRBV2	TRBJ2-1	CATIESSYNEQFF	TGTGCCACCATAGAAAGCTCCTACAATGAGCAGTTCTTC
once	TRBD2	TRBV6-1	TRBJ2-3	CASSDRLAGGSTDTQYF	TGTGCCAGCAGTGATCGGCTAGCGGGAGGCAGCACAGATACGCAGTATTTT
-	-	TRBV9	TRBJ1-1	CASSESNPAALGHTEAFF	TGTGCCAGCAGCGAGAGCAACCCAGCCGCGCTGGGCCACACTGAAGCTTTCTTT
-	-	TRBV7-8	TRBJ2-1	CASSLWTDYNEQFF	TGTGCCAGCAGCTTATGGACAGATTACAATGAGCAGTTCTTC
-	-	TRBV19	TRBJ2-1	CASSIQNEQFF	TGTGCCAGTAGTATACAGAATGAGCAGTTCTTC
once	-	TRBV29-1	TRBJ2-1	CSAPDTNNEQFF	TGCAGCGCCCCCGACACCAACAATGAGCAGTTCTTC
-	-	TRBV3-1/TRBV3-2	TRBJ1-6	CASSQDRRGSYNSPLHF	TGTGCCAGCAGCCAAGATCGGAGGGGCTCCTATAATTCACCCCTCCACTTT
-	TRBD1	TRBV18	TRBJ2-7	CASSLDRQGIRNEQYF	TGTGCCAGCTCACTCGACCGACAGGGGATCAGGAACGAGCAGTACTTC
-	-	TRBV5-1	TRBJ1-1	CASSLRGDKGRTEAFF	TGCGCCAGCAGCTTGCGGGGGGATAAGGGAAGAACTGAAGCTTTCTTT
-	TRBD1	TRBV27	TRBJ1-1	CASSFSGTGDTEAFF	TGTGCCAGCAGTTTTTCCGGGACAGGGGACACTGAAGCTTTCTTT
-	TRBD1	TRBV6-5	TRBJ1-1	CASTPGTGVTEAFF	TGTGCCAGCACGCCAGGGACAGGGGTCACTGAAGCTTTCTTT
-	-	TRBV24-1	TRBJ2-2	CATSDHAGTMNTGELFF	TGTGCCACCAGTGACCATGCCGGGACAATGAACACCGGGGAGCTGTTTTTT
-	TRBD1	TRBV3-1/TRBV3-2	TRBJ2-7	CASSQGQGYGHEQYF	TGTGCCAGCAGCCAAGGACAGGGGTATGGCCACGAGCAGTACTTC
-	-	TRBV19	TRBJ2-2	CASSILIPGELFF	TGTGCCAGTAGTATTCTTATCCCCGGGGAGCTGTTTTTT
-	TRBD1	TRBV10-1	TRBJ2-5	CASSLDRDEETQYF	TGCGCCAGCAGCTTGGACAGGGACGAGGAGACCCAGTACTTC
-	TRBD2	TRBV5-4	TRBJ2-3	CASSPGGTSETGTQYF	TGTGCCAGCAGCCCCGGGGGGACTAGCGAGACCGGTACGCAGTATTTT
-	TRBD1	TRBV19	TRBJ2-3	CASSPTYGTGITDTQYF	TGTGCCAGTAGTCCCACATACGGGACAGGGATCACAGATACGCAGTATTTT
-	-	TRBV28	TRBJ2-3	CASSLAGSTDTQYF	TGTGCCAGCAGTTTAGCGGGAAGCACAGATACGCAGTATTTT
few	TRBD1	TRBV4-2	TRBJ2-7	CASSQDAGTGSYEQYF	TGTGCCAGCAGCCAAGACGCGGGGACAGGGAGCTACGAGCAGTACTTC
-	TRBD2	TRBV5-1	TRBJ2-3	CASSTGLAGGSTDTQYF	TGCGCCAGCAGCACCGGACTAGCGGGGGGTTCCACAGATACGCAGTATTTT
-	TRBD2	TRBV11-2	TRBJ2-3	CASSLVQFSGKSTDTQYF	TGTGCCAGCAGCTTAGTCCAGTTTAGCGGGAAAAGCACAGATACGCAGTATTTT
-	TRBD1	TRBV6-5	TRBJ1-5	CASSTGDRPQHF	TGTGCCAGCAGTACAGGGGATCGGCCCCAGCATTTT
-	TRBD2	TRBV5-1	TRBJ2-7	CASSQGTSFYEQYF	TGCGCCAGCAGCCAAGGGACTAGTTTCTACGAGCAGTACTTC
-	TRBD1	TRBV27	TRBJ1-4	CASRPGQGRNEKLFF	TGTGCCAGCAGGCCGGGACAGGGTCGTAATGAAAAACTGTTTTTT
once	TRBD2	TRBV5-8	TRBJ2-5	CASSEPPGLQETQYF	TGTGCCAGCTCAGAGCCTCCGGGACTACAAGAGACCCAGTACTTC
-	TRBD2	TRBV27	TRBJ2-5	CASSLGAGALETQYF	TGTGCCAGCAGTTTAGGGGCGGGAGCGCTTGAGACCCAGTACTTC
-	-	TRBV5-1	TRBJ2-1	CASSWGRNVNEQFF	TGCGCCAGCAGCTGGGGGCGCAATGTGAATGAGCAGTTCTTC
-	TRBD1	TRBV2	TRBJ2-1	CASSERTGYNEQFF	TGTGCCAGCAGTGAAAGGACAGGTTACAATGAGCAGTTCTTC
-	-	TRBV28	TRBJ2-7	CASSLVQGLISYEQYF	TGTGCCAGCAGTCTGGTTCAGGGGCTTATCTCCTACGAGCAGTACTTC
-	TRBD1	TRBV27	TRBJ1-6	CASRRTTGGNSPLHF	TGTGCCAGCAGGAGAACGACAGGGGGTAATTCACCCCTCCACTTT
-	-	TRBV5-1	TRBJ2-1	CASSGGPQQFF	TGCGCCAGCAGCGGGGGCCCTCAGCAGTTCTTC
-	-	TRBV29-1	TRBJ2-7	CSAQRDTSSYEQYF	TGCAGCGCTCAACGGGACACCTCATCCTACGAGCAGTACTTC
few	TRBD1	TRBV24-1	TRBJ1-5	CATSDATGGSNNQPQHF	TGTGCCACCAGTGATGCGACAGGGGGCTCTAACAATCAGCCCCAGCATTTT